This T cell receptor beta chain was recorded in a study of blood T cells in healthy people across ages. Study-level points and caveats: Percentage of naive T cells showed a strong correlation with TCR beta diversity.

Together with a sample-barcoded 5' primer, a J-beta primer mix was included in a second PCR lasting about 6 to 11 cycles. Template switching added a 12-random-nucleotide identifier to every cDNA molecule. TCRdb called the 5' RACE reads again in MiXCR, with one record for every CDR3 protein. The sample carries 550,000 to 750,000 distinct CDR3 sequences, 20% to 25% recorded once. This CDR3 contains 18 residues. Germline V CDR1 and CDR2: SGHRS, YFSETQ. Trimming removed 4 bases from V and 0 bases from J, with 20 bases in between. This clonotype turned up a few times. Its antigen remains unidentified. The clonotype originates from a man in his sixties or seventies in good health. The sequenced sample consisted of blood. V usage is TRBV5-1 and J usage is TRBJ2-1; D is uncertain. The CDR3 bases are TGCGCCAGCAGCCCAGCGAGAAAAACCTCAAGCTCCTACAATGAGCAGTTCTTC. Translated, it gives CASSPARKTSSSYNEQFF.